This T cell receptor (beta chain) was observed in a study of OX40 agonist ivuxolimab in advanced cancers. Whole-study context: Patients with hepatocellular carcinoma, melanoma, renal cell or head and neck cancer made up the dose-escalation patients. Patients achieving partial responses numbered three: one hepatocellular carcinoma case and two cutaneous melanoma cases.

The method was immunoSEQ multiplex PCR; TCRdb's version includes in-frame clones alone and lacks a portion of them. The table records tens of thousands of clones, 80% to 90% of them present only once. Regarding this clone: Its target is not known.

Autoimmune disease history or systemic immunosuppression led to patients being barred. Findings of the study overall: The average count of expanded clones was higher among CD8+ T cells than among CD4+.

This specimen consisted of CD4+ or CD8+ T cells sorted from blood, obtained in a trial of the OX40 agonist ivuxolimab. The receptor was isolated from an adult with an advanced solid tumor such as melanoma, head and neck, liver or kidney cancer.

CDR3 sequence: CASSEGGGGSYNEQFF. In nucleotides, the CDR3 is TGTGCCAGCAGTGAGGGGGGCGGGGGCTCCTACAATGAGCAGTTCTTC. The chain is built from TRBV6-4 and TRBJ2-1; D may be TRBD2 (7 bases). Germline CDR1 and CDR2: MRHNA and SNTAGT. Trimming took off 3 bases at V and 0 bases at J, with 12 bases between the two ends. The CDR3 spans 16 residues.